The clone carrying this TCR beta chain was observed a few times. These data belong to a study of T cell repertoires in cytomegalovirus infection. V was trimmed by 6 bases and J by 0 bases, leaving 14 bases between them. Germline V CDR1 and CDR2: SQVTM, ANQGSEA. This CDR3 has 15 residues. TCRdb itself ran the reads through MiXCR, one entry per CDR3 protein. The sample contains 400,000 to 550,000 distinct CDR3 sequences, roughly 10% of which appear only once. The chain couples TRBV29-1 to TRBJ2-2; D unclear. The sequencing input was PBMCs. The sequence came from a human donor in good health (CMV status not recorded). Some clones in this sample may be carry-over from other donors' samples. CDR3 residues: CSVRISNSNTGELFF. CDR3 coding DNA: TGCAGCGTCAGAATTTCAAATTCGAACACCGGGGAGCTGTTTTTT.